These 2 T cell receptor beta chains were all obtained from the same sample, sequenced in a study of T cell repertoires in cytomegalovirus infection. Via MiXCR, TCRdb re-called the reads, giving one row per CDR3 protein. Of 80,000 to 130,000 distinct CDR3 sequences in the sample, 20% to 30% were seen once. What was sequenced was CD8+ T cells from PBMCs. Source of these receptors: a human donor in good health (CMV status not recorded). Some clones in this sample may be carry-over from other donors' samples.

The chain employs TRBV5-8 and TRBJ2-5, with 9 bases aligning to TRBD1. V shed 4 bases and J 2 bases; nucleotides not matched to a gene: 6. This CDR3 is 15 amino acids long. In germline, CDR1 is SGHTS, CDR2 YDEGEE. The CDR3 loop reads CASSLGTGTQETQYF. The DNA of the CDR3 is TGTGCCAGCAGCCTCGGGACAGGGACTCAAGAGACCCAGTACTTC.

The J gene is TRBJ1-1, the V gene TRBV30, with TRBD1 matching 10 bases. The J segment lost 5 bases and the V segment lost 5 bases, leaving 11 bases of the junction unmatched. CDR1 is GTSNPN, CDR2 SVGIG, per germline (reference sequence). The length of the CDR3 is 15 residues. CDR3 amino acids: CAWHSPDRGRTEAFF. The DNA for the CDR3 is TGTGCCTGGCACAGCCCAGACAGGGGGCGGACTGAAGCTTTCTTT.